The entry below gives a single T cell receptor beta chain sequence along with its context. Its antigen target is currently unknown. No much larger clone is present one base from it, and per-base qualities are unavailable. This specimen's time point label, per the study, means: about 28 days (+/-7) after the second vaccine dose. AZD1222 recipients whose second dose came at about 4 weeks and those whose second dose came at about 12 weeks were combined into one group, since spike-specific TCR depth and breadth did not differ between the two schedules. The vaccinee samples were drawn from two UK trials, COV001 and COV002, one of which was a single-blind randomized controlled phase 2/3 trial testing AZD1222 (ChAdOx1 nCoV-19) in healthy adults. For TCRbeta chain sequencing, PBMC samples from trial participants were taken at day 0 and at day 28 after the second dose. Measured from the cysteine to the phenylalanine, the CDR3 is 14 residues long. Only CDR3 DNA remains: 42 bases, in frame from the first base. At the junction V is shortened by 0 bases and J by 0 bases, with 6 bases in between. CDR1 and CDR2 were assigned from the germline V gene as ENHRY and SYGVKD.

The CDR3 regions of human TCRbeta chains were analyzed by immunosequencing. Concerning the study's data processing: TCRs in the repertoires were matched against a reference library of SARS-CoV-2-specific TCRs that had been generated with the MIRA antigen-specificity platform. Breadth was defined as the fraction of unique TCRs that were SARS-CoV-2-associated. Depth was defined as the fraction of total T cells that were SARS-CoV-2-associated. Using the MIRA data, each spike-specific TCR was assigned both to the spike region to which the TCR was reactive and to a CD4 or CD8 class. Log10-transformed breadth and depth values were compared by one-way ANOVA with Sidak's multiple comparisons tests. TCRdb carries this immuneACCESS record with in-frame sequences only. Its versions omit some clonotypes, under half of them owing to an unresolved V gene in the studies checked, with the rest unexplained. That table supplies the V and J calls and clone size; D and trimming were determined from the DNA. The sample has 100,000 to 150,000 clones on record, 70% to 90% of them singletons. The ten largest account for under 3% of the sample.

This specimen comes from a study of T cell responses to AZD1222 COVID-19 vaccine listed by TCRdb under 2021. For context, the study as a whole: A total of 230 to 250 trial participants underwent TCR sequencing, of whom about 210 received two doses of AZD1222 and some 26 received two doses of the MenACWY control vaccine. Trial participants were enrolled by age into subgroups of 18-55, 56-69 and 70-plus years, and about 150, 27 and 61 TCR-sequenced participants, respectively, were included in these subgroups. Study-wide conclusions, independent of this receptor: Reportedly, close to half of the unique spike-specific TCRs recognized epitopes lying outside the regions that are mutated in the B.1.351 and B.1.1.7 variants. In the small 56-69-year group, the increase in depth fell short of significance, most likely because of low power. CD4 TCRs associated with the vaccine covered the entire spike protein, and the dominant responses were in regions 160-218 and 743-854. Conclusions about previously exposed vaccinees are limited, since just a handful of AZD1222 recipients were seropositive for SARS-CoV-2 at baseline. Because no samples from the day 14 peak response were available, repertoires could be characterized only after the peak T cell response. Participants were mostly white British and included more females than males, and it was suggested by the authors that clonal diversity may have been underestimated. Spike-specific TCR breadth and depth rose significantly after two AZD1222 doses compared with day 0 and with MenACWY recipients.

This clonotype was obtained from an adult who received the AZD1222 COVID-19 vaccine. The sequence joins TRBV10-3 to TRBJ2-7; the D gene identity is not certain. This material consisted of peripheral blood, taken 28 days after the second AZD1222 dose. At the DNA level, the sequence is TGTGCCATCAGTGAGTCTGGCGGCTCCTACGAGCAGTACTTC. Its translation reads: CAISESGGSYEQYF.